This is a list of T cell receptor beta chains from one sample in a study of blood T cells in healthy people across ages. TCRdb ran MiXCR on the 5' RACE reads and lists one entry per CDR3 protein. The sample lists about 2 million distinct CDR3 sequences; 49% were seen once. The sequenced sample consisted of blood. The receptors shown here come from a woman aged 35 to 49 in good health. Each CDR3 is given with its conserved first and last residue. The D gene is left open where the match is weak. The size field is filled for only some rows; it gives once, few, many or a size class.

abundance	v_gene	d_gene	j_gene	CDR3aa	CDR3nt
.	TRBV6-6	.	TRBJ1-2	CASGVPNYGYTF	TGTGCCAGCGGAGTCCCCAACTATGGCTACACCTTC
few	TRBV20-1	.	TRBJ2-5	CSANKGSRETQYF	TGCAGTGCTAATAAAGGGAGTCGGGAGACCCAGTACTTC
.	TRBV3-1	TRBD2	TRBJ2-7	CASSPIGAGRLYNEQYF	TGTGCCAGCAGCCCAATTGGAGCGGGGAGACTTTACAATGAGCAGTACTTC
few	TRBV6-2/TRBV6-3	.	TRBJ2-4	CASRQARIQYF	TGTGCCAGCAGACAGGCCCGTATTCAGTACTTC
.	TRBV6-1	TRBD2	TRBJ2-7	CASGGVTYEQYF	TGTGCCAGCGGGGGGGTAACCTACGAGCAGTACTTC
.	TRBV27	TRBD1	TRBJ2-7	CASRHTSGTGVPYEQYF	TGTGCCAGCAGACATACCTCGGGGACAGGGGTCCCCTACGAGCAGTACTTC
few	TRBV28	TRBD1	TRBJ1-5	CASSVDRGLRSNQPQHF	TGTGCCAGCAGTGTGGACAGGGGGCTAAGAAGCAATCAGCCCCAGCATTTT
.	TRBV20-1	.	TRBJ2-1	CSARDVNINEQFF	TGCAGTGCTAGAGATGTGAACATCAATGAGCAGTTCTTC
.	TRBV28	.	TRBJ2-3	CASPQRGQTDTQYF	TGTGCCAGCCCCCAACGGGGACAAACAGATACGCAGTATTTT
few	TRBV29-1	.	TRBJ2-2	CSVDGPTGELFF	TGCAGCGTTGATGGGCCCACCGGGGAGCTGTTTTTT
.	TRBV27	.	TRBJ1-2	CASSLMGGQVFSSYGYTF	TGTGCCAGCAGTTTAATGGGTGGACAAGTATTTAGCTCGTATGGCTACACCTTC
few	TRBV5-1	TRBD2	TRBJ2-7	CASSLFPGGYYEQYF	TGCGCCAGCAGCTTGTTTCCCGGGGGGTACTACGAGCAGTACTTC
.	TRBV20-1	.	TRBJ2-1	CSAGLVESYNEQFF	TGCAGTGCTGGCCTGGTAGAGTCCTACAATGAGCAGTTCTTC
.	TRBV27	.	TRBJ2-1	CASSLTGDGYGEQFF	TGTGCCAGCAGTTTAACCGGGGACGGTTACGGTGAGCAGTTCTTC
few	TRBV5-1	.	TRBJ2-7	CASSGGGQLYEQYF	TGCGCCAGCAGCGGGGGGGGACAGCTCTACGAGCAGTACTTC
.	TRBV7-2	.	TRBJ2-1	CASSLSGGPSSYNEQFF	TGTGCCAGCAGCTTATCCGGGGGCCCCAGCTCCTACAATGAGCAGTTCTTC
.	TRBV7-2	.	TRBJ2-3	CASSDTGTLQYF	TGTGCCAGCAGCGATACCGGGACATTGCAGTATTTT
few	TRBV20-1	.	TRBJ2-7	CSARDLGSHEQYF	TGCAGTGCTAGAGATTTGGGGAGCCACGAGCAGTACTTC
few	TRBV7-2	.	TRBJ2-5	CASSALRVQETQYF	TGTGCCAGCAGCGCCCTCCGAGTGCAGGAGACCCAGTACTTC
.	TRBV14	TRBD2	TRBJ2-1	CASSQDWRPTSGVDEQFF	TGTGCCAGCAGCCAAGATTGGCGGCCGACTAGCGGGGTAGATGAGCAGTTCTTC
once	TRBV20-1	.	TRBJ1-6	CSARGDSPLHF	TGCAGTGCTAGAGGGGATTCACCCCTCCACTTT
.	TRBV7-2	.	TRBJ2-2	CASSRTRDITGELFF	TGTGCCAGCAGCCGAACCAGGGACATCACCGGGGAGCTGTTTTTT
.	TRBV6-2/TRBV6-3	TRBD1	TRBJ1-6	CASSRMDRDNSPLHF	TGTGCCAGCAGCAGGATGGACAGGGATAATTCACCCCTCCACTTT
.	TRBV3-1	TRBD1	TRBJ1-2	CASSPDRGTGGSYGYTF	TGTGCCAGCAGCCCGGACCGCGGGACAGGGGGCAGCTATGGCTACACCTTC
few	TRBV7-2	TRBD1	TRBJ2-5	CASNSYRGQETQYF	TGTGCCAGCAATTCTTACAGGGGCCAAGAGACCCAGTACTTC
many	TRBV5-1	.	TRBJ2-5	CASSFFVGRQETQYF	TGCGCCAGCAGCTTCTTTGTGGGGAGACAAGAGACCCAGTACTTC
.	TRBV7-2	TRBD2	TRBJ2-5	CASSWSGGGEGQYF	TGTGCCAGCAGCTGGAGCGGGGGTGGAGAGGGCCAGTACTTC
once	TRBV6-2/TRBV6-3	.	TRBJ1-2	CASRPQGRNYGYTF	TGTGCCAGCAGACCCCAGGGAAGAAACTATGGCTACACCTTC
few	TRBV3-1	.	TRBJ2-7	CASSQEQGGEQYF	TGTGCCAGCAGCCAAGAACAGGGCGGCGAGCAGTACTTC
.	TRBV7-2	.	TRBJ2-3	CASSLVSTSNLDTQYF	TGTGCCAGCAGCTTAGTCAGTACCTCAAACCTAGATACGCAGTATTTT
.	TRBV4-3	.	TRBJ1-5	CASSQDLRNQPQHF	TGCGCCAGCAGCCAAGATTTGAGGAATCAGCCCCAGCATTTT
few	TRBV29-1	TRBD1	TRBJ2-5	CSVVDRGGIETQYF	TGCAGCGTTGTTGACAGGGGAGGTATAGAGACCCAGTACTTC
once	TRBV20-1	.	TRBJ1-5	CSARVLGQHQPQHF	TGCAGTGCTAGAGTTCTGGGACAACATCAGCCCCAGCATTTT
few	TRBV29-1	TRBD2	TRBJ2-5	CSVQFLAGETQYF	TGCAGCGTTCAATTCTTAGCGGGAGAGACCCAGTACTTC
.	TRBV6-2/TRBV6-3	TRBD2	TRBJ2-5	CASSSLAGAETQYF	TGTGCCAGCAGTTCACTAGCGGGGGCGGAGACCCAGTACTTC
once	TRBV19	.	TRBJ1-1	CASAVQFMNTEAFF	TGTGCCTCGGCTGTCCAGTTCATGAACACTGAAGCTTTCTTT
.	TRBV12-3/TRBV12-4	.	TRBJ1-1	CASAQGKNTEAFF	TGTGCCAGTGCGCAGGGCAAGAACACTGAAGCTTTCTTT
few	TRBV24-1	TRBD2	TRBJ2-1	CATSDRLGLDEQFF	TGTGCCACCAGTGATAGACTCGGACTAGATGAGCAGTTCTTC
once	TRBV20-1	TRBD1	TRBJ2-7	CSARSGTGLSIYEQYF	TGCAGTGCTAGGTCCGGGACAGGGTTAAGTATCTACGAGCAGTACTTC
.	TRBV27	.	TRBJ2-1	CASSLSQGRSYNEQFF	TGTGCCAGCAGTTTATCGCAGGGGAGGTCCTACAATGAGCAGTTCTTC
many	TRBV25-1	.	TRBJ2-7	CASSDWTAYEQYF	TGTGCCAGCAGTGACTGGACGGCCTACGAGCAGTACTTC
.	TRBV13	.	TRBJ2-5	CASSFGIETQYF	TGTGCCAGCAGCTTCGGCATAGAGACCCAGTACTTC
.	TRBV9	TRBD1	TRBJ2-3	CASGRTGTDTQYF	TGTGCCAGCGGACGGACAGGGACAGATACGCAGTATTTT
.	TRBV20-1	.	TRBJ2-5	CSSSGGRPQETQYF	TGCAGTAGTAGTGGTGGGCGGCCTCAAGAGACCCAGTACTTC
few	TRBV6-1	TRBD2	TRBJ2-5	CASTSERRTSTPQETQYF	TGTGCCAGCACCTCCGAAAGGAGGACTAGTACACCCCAAGAGACCCAGTACTTC
.	TRBV7-3	.	TRBJ2-2	CASSRISTGELFF	TGTGCCAGCAGCCGAATTTCCACCGGGGAGCTGTTTTTT
.	TRBV2	TRBD1	TRBJ1-1	CARETPDRMNTEAFF	TGTGCCAGAGAAACGCCGGACAGGATGAACACTGAAGCTTTCTTT